The entry below describes one T cell receptor (beta chain). What it binds is unknown. The method was immunoSEQ multiplex PCR; TCRdb's version includes in-frame clones alone and lacks a portion of them. The sample holds 350,000 to 450,000 clones, 80% to 90% seen once. These data are taken from a study of Ad26.COV2.S vaccination and SARS-CoV-2 variants. Study summary: Intramuscularly, Ad26.COV2.S was given either once or twice, 56 days apart. Overall study findings and caveats: The authors reported substantial breadth in spike-specific CD8+ and CD4+ T cell responses after vaccination.

Germline V gene data show CDR1 as LGHDT and CDR2 as YNNKEL (reference sequence). Trimming stripped 10 bases from V and 5 bases from J, with 10 bases between. The CDR3 has 11 amino acids. This sample's treatment: roughly 18 received Ad26.COV2.S at low or high dose, single or two shots; several received placebo; per-sample allocation not given. Sampling was done on day 63 after the first vaccine or placebo injection. An adult donor aged 18-55 years was enrolled in Boston. This chain links TRBV3-1 (or the pseudogene TRBV3-2) with TRBJ2-3; D unresolved. This clonotype was sampled from a person between 18 and 59 years old who received the Ad26.COV2.S COVID-19 vaccine or a placebo. Sequencing used peripheral blood, obtained in a trial of Ad26.COV2.S vaccine versus placebo. The CDR3 loop is CAIGSVDTQYF. The CDR3 coding sequence is TGTGCCATTGGCAGTGTAGATACGCAGTATTTT.